Below are 14 T cell receptor beta chains sequenced from a single sample in a study of early T cells in non-severe SARS-CoV-2 infection. TCRdb re-derived calls from the 5' RACE reads in MiXCR, one entry per CDR3 protein. There are tens of thousands of distinct CDR3 sequences in the sample; about 14% occur only once, and 4.1% lies in the top ten. Specimen: whole blood, collected at baseline. The receptors originated from an adult who was a healthcare worker with PCR-confirmed SARS-CoV-2 infection or an uninfected control (not recorded which).

This clonotype was recorded a few times. This chain uses TRBV2 with TRBJ2-7; 7 bases align to TRBD1. CDR1 and CDR2 (germline): SNHLY, FYNNEI. Unmatched junction bases numbered 3, after V lost 8 bases and J lost 2 bases. The length of the CDR3 is 12 residues. The CDR3, as DNA: TGTGCCAGCGGGGGACAGACCTACGAGCAGTACTTC. Its translation: CASGGQTYEQYF.

This clonotype was counted a few times. The conserved phenylalanine or tryptophan normally closing the CDR3 is absent here, so this likely arose from a read error. Because the CDR3's place on the DNA is in doubt, the DNA is left out and the CDR3 is given as listed by TCRdb. This chain uses TRBV28 with TRBJ2-7; TRBD2 is the table's D call, not checked against the DNA. Germline CDR1 reads MDHEN; CDR2 reads SYDVKM. The CDR3 contains 12 residues when both ends are counted. The CDR3 here is CASSSHGAGVYL.

The rearrangement links TRBV6-1 to TRBJ2-7, with TRBD1 matching 7 bases. From germline, CDR1 is MNHNS and CDR2 SASEGT. V was pared by 4 bases and J by 5 bases, with 5 bases of the junction left unmatched. This CDR3 comprises 13 residues. The DNA of the CDR3 is TGTGCCAGCAGTGTTGACAGGGCGGACGAGCAGTACTTC. Residues: CASSVDRADEQYF.

A few counts support this clonotype. This rearrangement joins TRBV6-6 to TRBJ1-6, with unresolved D. Germline V gives CDR1 MNHNY, CDR2 SVGAGI (reference sequence). The CDR3 contains 17 residues. V shed 2 bases and J shed 4 bases, with 15 bases lying between them. The CDR3 loop is CASSYPMRRGYNSPLHF. CDR3 nucleotides: TGTGCCAGCAGTTACCCGATGCGTCGAGGGTATAATTCACCCCTCCACTTT.

This clonotype was counted a few times. The chain couples TRBV9 to TRBJ2-3, with 8 bases identical to TRBD2. Germline V CDR1 and CDR2: SGDLS, YYNGEE. Trimming removed 1 base from V and 2 bases from J; junction bases left unmatched: 3. CDR3 length equals 15 residues. As DNA, the CDR3 is TGTGCCAGCAGCGTAACTAGCGGATCCACAGATACGCAGTATTTT. Protein: CASSVTSGSTDTQYF.

This clonotype has more than one count but fewer than ten. The chain recombines TRBV18 with TRBJ2-1; the D gene is possibly TRBD2 (5 bases). Germline CDR1 reads KGHSH; CDR2 reads LQKENI. The CDR3 extends over 15 amino acids. V was shortened by 2 bases and J by 8 bases, with 16 bases between the two germline ends. The CDR3 loop reads CASSPSSGSLDEQFF. The CDR3 nucleotides read TGTGCCAGCTCACCATCGAGCGGTAGTTTAGATGAGCAGTTCTTC.

J is TRBJ2-7 and V is TRBV20-1; a possible D gene is TRBD1 (5 bases). The V end lost 6 bases, the J end lost 6 bases, and 12 bases lay between the germline ends. The CDR3 covers 11 residues. Germline CDR1 and CDR2: DFQATT and SNEGSKA (reference sequence). CDR3 loop: CSARQGIEQYF. CDR3 DNA sequence: TGCAGTGCCCGCCAGGGTATCGAGCAGTACTTC.

This clonotype showed up many times. The chain links TRBV5-1 to TRBJ1-1, with 8 bases lining up with TRBD1. V gave up 8 bases and J gave up 11 bases; unmatched junction bases: 11. This CDR3 region has 12 residues. Germline values: CDR1 SGHRS, CDR2 YFSETQ. For the CDR3, the DNA is TGCGCCAGTCTAGAGCCAGGGGGCTCTGCTTTCTTT. Residues: CASLEPGGSAFF.

This clonotype was detected many times. The J gene is TRBJ2-6, the V gene TRBV20-1, with D perhaps matching TRBD1 (5 bases). CDR3 length: 17 amino acids. The germline V gene encodes CDR1 DFQATT and CDR2 SNEGSKA (reference sequence). V shed 1 base and J shed 2 bases, with 15 bases lying between them. CDR3 sequence (DNA): TGCAGTGCTAGAGTTAATTTCAGGGCCCCTGGGGCCAACGTCCTGACTTTC. Translation: CSARVNFRAPGANVLTF.

The chain carries TRBV6-2 or TRBV6-3 and TRBJ2-7; D is uncertain. V was trimmed by 2 bases and J by 3 bases, leaving 8 bases between them. Looked up from germline, CDR1 is MNHEY and CDR2 is SVGEGT. This CDR3 region has 13 residues. As DNA, the CDR3 is TGTGCCAGCAGTTACATTTCCAACTACGAGCAGTACTTC. Translation gives CASSYISNYEQYF.

This clonotype was picked up many times. The CDR3 sequence: CSVAGMGVTDTQYF. Here the CDR3 DNA reads TGCAGCGTTGCAGGGATGGGGGTGACAGATACGCAGTATTTT. The J gene is TRBJ2-3, the V gene TRBV29-1; D is possibly TRBD1 or TRBD2 (5 bases each). CDR1 SQVTM and CDR2 ANQGSEA come from the germline V gene. This CDR3 spans 14 amino acids. Between the trimmed V and J ends, which lost 4 bases and 3 bases, there was a span of 14 bases.

At least ten counts were recorded for this clonotype. J is TRBJ2-2 and V is TRBV2, with 11 nucleotides matching TRBD2. The CDR3 is 16 amino acids. V shed 5 bases and J 2 bases; nucleotides not matched to a gene: 4. CDR1 and CDR2 from the germline V gene are SNHLY and FYNNEI. The chain's CDR3 is CASSYGTSGNTGELFF. Here the CDR3 DNA reads TGTGCCAGCAGTTACGGGACTAGCGGTAACACCGGGGAGCTGTTTTTT.

This clonotype is medium-sized in the sample. The chain's CDR3 is CSAIRQGSIYEQYF. DNA for the CDR3: TGCAGTGCCATACGACAGGGGTCCATCTACGAGCAGTACTTC. The chain employs TRBV20-1 and TRBJ2-7; 8 nucleotides agree with TRBD1. This CDR3 is built from 14 residues. CDR1 is DFQATT and CDR2 is SNEGSKA in the germline V gene (reference sequence). The V gene end was trimmed by 6 bases and the J gene end by 3 bases; junction bases not matched to a gene: 10.

At least ten counts were recorded for this clonotype. Here the CDR3 reads CASSLQTSGSYEQYF. CDR3 nucleotides: TGTGCCAGCAGCTTACAAACTAGCGGATCCTACGAGCAGTACTTC. The chain carries TRBV7-2 and TRBJ2-7, with 8 bases fitting TRBD2. CDR3 length equals 15 residues. Germline values: CDR1 SGHTA, CDR2 FQGNSA. J gave up 1 base and V 2 bases, and 4 bases lay outside the gene matches.